This T cell receptor beta chain emerged from a study of shared clonotypes between healthy human individuals. Study background: Per-donor plates numbered three CD4 naive, three CD4 memory, two CD8 naive and one CD8 memory.

CDR1 is SEHNR and CDR2 is FQNEAQ in the germline V gene (reference sequence). Deletions cut 5 bases from V and 2 bases from J, with 15 bases between. The CDR3 extends over 15 amino acids. As concerns this clone: What it binds is not known.

Every subset had its genomic DNA shared out evenly among several immunoSEQ plates. TCRdb keeps only in-frame clones here, not all; method: immunoSEQ multiplex PCR. The sample includes millions of clones, 90% to 95% seen only once; the top ten take more than 0.1%. Study-wide results and limits: In contrast to clonotypes shared by all four donors, non-shared clonotypes had lower generation probabilities. Among the subsets, naive ones generally showed larger estimated richness than memory ones.

Input material: naive CD4+ T cells sorted from blood. Subset specified: CD45RA+ positively selected. This rearrangement joins TRBV7-9 to TRBJ2-5, with D unclear. The sequence was obtained from a man between 18 and 29 years old in good health. The CDR3 region is CASSLATIPQETQYF. CDR3 coding DNA: TGTGCCAGCAGCCTTGCAACGATTCCTCAAGAGACCCAGTACTTC.